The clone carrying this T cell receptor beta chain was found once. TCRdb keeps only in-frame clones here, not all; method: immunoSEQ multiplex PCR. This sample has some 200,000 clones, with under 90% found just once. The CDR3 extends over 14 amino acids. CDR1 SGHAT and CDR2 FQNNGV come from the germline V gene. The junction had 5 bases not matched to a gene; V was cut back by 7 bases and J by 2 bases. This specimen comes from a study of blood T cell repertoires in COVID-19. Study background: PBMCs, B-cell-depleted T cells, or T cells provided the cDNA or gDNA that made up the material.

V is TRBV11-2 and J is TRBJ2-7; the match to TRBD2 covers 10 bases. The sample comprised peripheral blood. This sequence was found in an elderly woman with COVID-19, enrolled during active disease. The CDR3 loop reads CASTVAGGPYEQYF. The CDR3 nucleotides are TGTGCCAGCACCGTAGCGGGAGGTCCCTACGAGCAGTACTTC.